The present T cell receptor (beta chain) was sequenced within a study of blood T cell repertoires in COVID-19 (dated by TCRdb to between 2020 and 2021). In terms of the full investigation: Collaborator samples came from the United States, Italy and Spain and covered acute and convalescent phases of COVID-19. The material from the prospective study consisted of cDNA or gDNA derived from T cells, B-cell-depleted T cells, or PBMCs. The dataset comprised deeply sampled blood TCRbeta repertoires from subjects exposed to, actively infected with, or recovered from COVID-19. The repertoires were released in a freely available public database meant as a resource for research on the immune response to SARS-CoV-2. Samples were obtained from the ongoing ImmuneRACE study (first 160 participants) and from over 1,000 subjects provided by 6 global collaborators. The sample metadata nearly always contained a de-identified subject ID, COVID-19 status, age in years and sex. HLA class I and class II types, where available, came from metadata supplied by the sample provider rather than from assay-based typing.

From the cysteine through the phenylalanine, the CDR3 covers 16 amino acids. The kept DNA is CDR3 alone, 48 bases in frame from the first base. V is trimmed back by 1 base and J by 6 bases, and the junction contains 8 bases that no gene match accounts for. For CDR1 and CDR2, the germline V gene (reference sequence) lists LGHDT and YNNKEL. What the authors observed across the whole study: Clinical and demographic metadata were provided uncurated, with the amount varying by source and participant.

A note on this clone: Its antigen remains undetermined. No much larger clone is present one base from it, and per-base qualities are unavailable.

Collaborating institutions collected whole blood in K2EDTA tubes following their own protocols. For TCRbeta analysis, collaborators shipped samples in one of three forms: frozen whole blood, isolated PBMCs, or DNA extracted from either of those sample types. TCRbeta CDR3 regions were amplified from genomic DNA using the immunoSEQ Assay, a bias-controlled multiplex PCR. From the authors' description of their analysis: The number of nucleated cells in each sample was estimated by amplification of reference gene primers within the assay. To quantify the absolute abundance of each unique TCRbeta CDR3 rearrangement, sequence reads were collapsed and filtered. For each sample, productive Simpson clonality was calculated by taking the square root of Simpson's diversity index across productive rearrangements. Not all clones reach the TCRdb copy of this immuneACCESS table, which keeps in-frame sequences only. Checked studies attribute under half of the gap to unresolved V genes and leave the rest unexplained. V, J and clone size reflect that table, while D and trimming were determined from the DNA. The sample yields about 170,000 clones; approximately 84% were counted once. Roughly 3% of the sample lies in the top ten.

Sequencing was performed on peripheral blood. This receptor was identified in a human donor with acute or convalescent COVID-19. The donor label of this sample is uncertain. This receptor chain uses TRBV3-1 (or the pseudogene TRBV3-2) and TRBJ2-1; a stretch of 8 junction bases matches TRBD2. The CDR3 corresponds to CASSQVEGTRGNEQFF. The nucleotide sequence reads TGTGCCAGCAGCCAAGTCGAAGGGACTAGAGGCAATGAGCAGTTCTTC.